This T cell receptor beta chain was sequenced in a study of blood T cell repertoires in COVID-19. A note on this clone: This sample also contains other DNA sequences that code for the same CDR3.

This CDR3 spans 13 amino acids. Between the trimmed V and J ends, which lost 9 bases and 0 bases, there was a span of 6 bases. Per the germline V gene, CDR1 is SNHLY and CDR2 is FYNNEI. Clones were sequenced by immunoSEQ multiplex PCR, and TCRdb holds only the in-frame ones, with some missing. The sample has some 96,000 clones; 70% to 90% are singletons. The V gene is TRBV2, the J gene TRBJ2-6; D might be TRBD1 (5 bases). The TCR was taken from a human donor in a cohort sampled during active COVID-19. The sequencing sample was made of peripheral blood. The CDR3 protein is CASTGSGANVLTF. DNA for the CDR3: TGTGCCAGTACAGGCTCTGGGGCCAACGTCCTGACTTTC. The variable domain in full, completed from reference TRBV2 and TRBJ2-6, reads EPEVTQTPSHQVTQMGQEVILRCVPISNHLYFYWYRQILGQKVEFLVSFYNNEISEKSEIFDDQFSVERPDGSNFTLKIRSTKLEDSAMYFCASTGSGANVLTFGAGSRLTVL.